This record concerns one T cell receptor beta chain sequence. Peripheral blood CD8+ and CD4+ T cells were profiled by TCR beta sequencing. The diagnostic criteria were recently defined, and patients with Susac syndrome met them for definite or probable disease. Random hexamers were used to reverse transcribe the RNA input (about 0.5 to 1 ug). The immunoSEQ assay covered 54 Vbeta and 13 Jbeta segments for CDR3. TCRdb analysed the immunoSEQ multiplex PCR reads with MiXCR anew, one entry per CDR3 protein. This table has about 240,000 distinct CDR3 sequences, less than 96% appearing once. Germline V gene sequence: CDR1 DFQATT, CDR2 SNEGSKA (reference sequence). The CDR3 extends over 13 amino acids. V lost 7 bases and J lost 4, with 13 bases in between. These data belong to a study of CD8 T cells in Susac syndrome.

The sequenced material came from CD4+ T cells from PBMCs. V usage is TRBV20-1 and J usage is TRBJ2-2; D gene ambiguous. The sequence came from a human donor with Susac syndrome. In DNA form, the CDR3 reads TGCAGTGTACCTCTTCTGTCCACCGGGGAGCTGTTTTTT. Translating gives CSVPLLSTGELFF.